There are many counts of the clone carrying this T cell receptor (beta chain). Its antigen is unidentified. The record originates from a study of CD8 T cells in ankylosing spondylitis. Whole-study results and caveats: Disease-linked clones were reportedly significantly enriched in matched ankylosing spondylitis synovial fluid. For ankylosing spondylitis blood, a TCR beta motif of roughly 8 highly homologous variants appeared characteristic. Peripheral blood samples showed relatively rare disease-linked clones, and these clones were CD8+.

The authors made TCR beta libraries by quantitative 5'-RACE with molecular barcodes. A single record per CDR3 protein comes from TCRdb applying MiXCR to the 5' RACE reads. The top ten hold around 3.5% of the sample, which has about 500,000 distinct CDR3 sequences, roughly 5% seen once. The CDR3 is 17 residues long. V shed 5 bases and J 6 bases; nucleotides not matched to a gene: 17. The V gene's germline CDR1 is MGHRA and CDR2 YSYEKL. The gene calls are TRBV4-1 and TRBJ1-1; TRBD1 agrees at 8 bases. This clonotype was obtained from a male donor with ankylosing spondylitis. The sequencing sample was made of blood, either unsorted or a sorted T cell fraction (not recorded which). As DNA, the CDR3 is TGCGCCAGCAGCGTAGGGTGGACAGGGACTATGAAATCTGAAGCTTTCTTT. It encodes CASSVGWTGTMKSEAFF.